This TCR beta chain is drawn from a study of beta chain features in type 1 diabetes. Study conclusions and caveats: Shortening that was moderate but significant affected the TCRB CDR3s of Type 1 diabetes patients in all four CD4+ subsets.

Based on CD45RO/CCR7/CD25/CD127/CD95/CD27, CD4+ regulatory, stem cell-like memory, naive and central memory cells were sorted. What was sequenced were expressed TCRB transcripts, since all of the isolated RNA had been reverse transcribed. An average of about 3.6 million reads was obtained for naive, central memory and regulatory T cell samples. Clones were sequenced by immunoSEQ multiplex PCR, and TCRdb holds only the in-frame ones, with some missing. The sample has 150,000 to 200,000 clones; less than 9.5% are singletons. As regards this clone: The antigen is not known.

The germline gives CDR1 MNHEY, CDR2 SMNVEV (reference sequence). The ends were cut back, 2 bases at V and 5 bases at J, with 13 bases in the middle. This CDR3 is 15 amino acids long. The J gene is TRBJ2-1, the V gene TRBV27, with D maybe TRBD2 (7 bases). Sample: central memory CD4+ T cells from blood. The clonotype comes from a woman between 40 and 55 years old with type 1 diabetes. The CDR3: CASSLIGGPNNEQFF. CDR3 in DNA: TGTGCCAGCAGTTTAATCGGGGGGCCCAACAATGAGCAGTTCTTC.